Below are 14 T cell receptor beta chains sequenced from a single sample in a study of blood T cells in healthy people across ages. The authors ran a second PCR of about 6 to 11 cycles using a sample-barcoded 5' primer and a J-beta primer mix. One entry per CDR3 protein, called by TCRdb with MiXCR from the 5' RACE reads. The sample carries fewer than 950,000 distinct CDR3 sequences, about 53% recorded once. Source material: blood. The receptors here all came from a man older than 75 in good health.

The gene calls are TRBV20-1 and TRBJ2-1, with 10 bases fitting TRBD2. This CDR3 region has 15 residues. The germline V gene encodes CDR1 DFQATT and CDR2 SNEGSKA (reference sequence). Trimming removed 1 base from V and 8 bases from J; junction bases left unmatched: 8. The CDR3 region has the DNA TGCAGTGCTAGAGGCGGTCTAGCGGGAGTCTATGAGCAGTTCTTC. This encodes CSARGGLAGVYEQFF.

The chain combines TRBV13 with TRBJ2-6; 11 nucleotides line up with TRBD1. The ends lost 3 bases at V and 3 bases at J; junction bases unmatched: 7. CDR1 PRHDT and CDR2 FYEKMQ come from the germline V gene (reference sequence). The CDR3 is 18 residues long. CDR3 DNA sequence: TGTGCCAGCAGCTTCGAGGGACAGGGGGTTAGTGGGGCCAACGTCCTGACTTTC. Translating it yields CASSFEGQGVSGANVLTF.

With respect to this clonotype: Compared with germline, one end of the junction differs, possibly owing to a read error. The chain combines TRBV28 with TRBJ2-7, with D possibly TRBD1 on 8 matching bases. Germline V CDR1 and CDR2: MDHEN, SYDVKM. The CDR3 runs to 14 residues. DNA for the CDR3: TGTGCCGGCAGTAACAGGGGGGGCTCCTACGAGCAGTACTTC. The encoded protein is CAGSNRGGSYEQYF. Full variable domain (missing parts from reference TRBV28 and TRBJ2-7): DVKVTQSSRYLVKRTGEKVFLECVQDMDHENMFWYRQDPGLGLRLIYFSYDVKMKEKGDIPEGYSVSREKKERFSLILESASTNQTSMYLCAGSNRGGSYEQYFGPGTRLTVT.

The rearrangement joins TRBV28 to TRBJ1-2; a possible D gene is TRBD1 (5 bases). The CDR3 extends over 14 amino acids. The germline V gene has CDR1 MDHEN and CDR2 SYDVKM. V lost 3 bases to trimming and J lost 8 bases, with 16 bases between them. The CDR3 protein is CASSFGTGIRGYTF. The CDR3 DNA reads as TGTGCCAGCAGTTTCGGGACGGGTATAAGGGGCTACACCTTC.

This clonotype came up once. The chain carries TRBV25-1 and TRBJ1-5; D unclear. Between the trimmed V and J ends, which lost 11 bases and 5 bases, there was a span of 13 bases. This CDR3 spans 12 amino acids. CDR1 is MGHDK and CDR2 is SYGVNS in the germline V gene. The CDR3 sequence is CASAVLDQPQHF. DNA for the CDR3: TGTGCCTCGGCGGTTCTGGATCAGCCCCAGCATTTT.

The chain is built from TRBV28 and TRBJ2-7; D remains ambiguous. V dropped 2 bases and J dropped 7 bases, with 18 bases sitting between them. The CDR3 extends over 15 amino acids. CDR1 and CDR2 from the germline V gene are MDHEN and SYDVKM. The CDR3 nucleotides read TGTGCCAGCAGTTTACTCGGCAGCAACCATGCAGAGCAGTACTTC. Translating it yields CASSLLGSNHAEQYF.

CDR3 loop: CASSQQGQEVHEQYF. The CDR3 DNA follows: TGTGCCAGCAGCCAACAGGGACAGGAGGTCCACGAGCAGTACTTC. The genes are TRBV4-2 and TRBJ2-5, with 8 nucleotides matching TRBD1. The J call may be mistaken, given a closer DNA end match to TRBJ2-7. This CDR3 is 15 amino acids long. Germline CDR1 reads LGHNA; CDR2 reads YNFKEQ.

The chain carries TRBV5-1 and TRBJ2-5; D gene unclear. The CDR3 is 14 amino acids. Germline CDR1 and CDR2: SGHRS and YFSETQ. Trimming took 4 bases from V and 4 from J, leaving 14 bases between them. CDR3: CASSAAGPGETQYF. The CDR3 DNA follows: TGCGCCAGCAGCGCCGCCGGGCCGGGAGAGACCCAGTACTTC.

The chain couples TRBV24-1 to TRBJ2-1; D not resolved. This CDR3 region has 14 residues. V was cut by 0 bases and J by 5 bases, with 7 bases left in between. Germline CDR1 reads KGHDR; CDR2 reads SFDVKD. In DNA, the CDR3 is TGTGCCACCAGTGATTTGGACGGTAACAATGAGCAGTTCTTC. Translation gives CATSDLDGNNEQFF.

The CDR3 loop is CASSQQGFEKLFF. The CDR3 DNA reads as TGTGCCAGCAGCCAACAGGGGTTTGAAAAACTGTTTTTT. The chain employs TRBV5-4 and TRBJ1-4; 7 bases are a match to TRBD1. The CDR3 covers 13 residues. Germline CDR1 is SGHNT and CDR2 is YYREEE (reference sequence). J was trimmed by 7 bases and V by 4 bases; bases with no gene match: 4.

The V call is TRBV13, the J call TRBJ2-2; D gene unclear. The germline V and J ends were trimmed by 0 bases and 5 bases, with 7 bases remaining between them. CDR1 PRHDT and CDR2 FYEKMQ come from the germline V gene (reference sequence). The CDR3 length is 14 residues. CDR3 in amino acids: CASSLGFRTGELFF. The DNA of the CDR3 is TGTGCCAGCAGCTTAGGCTTTAGGACCGGGGAGCTGTTTTTT.

The rearrangement uses TRBV27 and TRBJ2-2; 10 positions agree with TRBD2. The CDR3 runs to 15 residues. The J segment lost 2 bases and the V segment lost 11 bases, leaving 8 bases of the junction unmatched. Germline CDR1 MNHEY, CDR2 SMNVEV (reference sequence). The CDR3 reads CAGPTSGKNTGELFF. The CDR3, as DNA: TGTGCCGGACCCACTAGCGGGAAAAACACCGGGGAGCTGTTTTTT.

This chain uses TRBV6-1 with TRBJ1-4, with 7 positions matching TRBD1. Germline V gene data show CDR1 as MNHNS and CDR2 as SASEGT. Trimming at V came to 7 bases and at J to 0 bases, leaving 5 bases not matched to a gene. This CDR3 contains 15 residues. The CDR3 protein is CASNRQGPTNEKLFF. In DNA, the CDR3 is TGTGCCAGCAACCGACAGGGACCAACTAATGAAAAACTGTTTTTT.

This clonotype was seen once. The chain carries TRBV20-1 and TRBJ2-1; no clear D. V lost 3 bases to trimming and J lost 4 bases, with 7 bases between them. Germline V gene sequence: CDR1 DFQATT, CDR2 SNEGSKA (reference sequence). This CDR3 region has 12 residues. The DNA of the CDR3 is TGCAGTGCTAGGAGTTTATACAATGAGCAGTTCTTC. This encodes CSARSLYNEQFF.